The 30 T cell receptor beta chains below all came from one sample that was sequenced in a study of CD8 T cells in ankylosing spondylitis. TCRdb analysed the 5' RACE reads with MiXCR anew, one entry per CDR3 protein. Seen here are 150,000 to 200,000 distinct CDR3 sequences, 10% to 15% observed once, and the top ten hold approximately 11%. Material for sequencing was blood, either unsorted or a sorted T cell fraction (not recorded which). All receptors derive from a female donor with ankylosing spondylitis or in good health (not recorded which).

This clonotype has a count of ten or more. The chain has TRBV12-3 or TRBV12-4 and TRBJ1-1; possible D gene TRBD1, 5 bases. Trimming cost V 5 bases and J 1 base, with 20 bases left between them. The CDR3 covers 17 residues. The CDR3 sequence: CASSHRERGSGNTEAFF. The CDR3 bases are TGTGCCAGCAGTCATCGAGAGAGGGGCTCGGGGAACACTGAAGCTTTCTTT.

This clonotype showed up just a few times. This sequence joins TRBV7-3 and TRBJ2-7; 8 bases are a match to TRBD2. This CDR3 comprises 13 residues. CDR1 SGHTA and CDR2 FQGTGA come from the germline V gene. The J segment lost 7 bases and the V segment lost 5 bases, leaving 7 bases of the junction unmatched. The CDR3 reads CASSGGLAREQYF. The CDR3 DNA follows: TGTGCCAGCAGCGGCGGACTAGCCCGTGAGCAGTACTTC.

This clonotype has more than one count but fewer than ten. The chain links TRBV5-1 to TRBJ2-1, with D possibly being TRBD2 (6 bases). V was clipped by 1 base and J by 3 bases, with 8 bases between them. The CDR3 loop spans 14 amino acids. Germline CDR1 is SGHRS and CDR2 is YFSETQ. CDR3 DNA: TGCGCCAGCAGCTTGCGGGAGTACTACAATGAGCAGTTCTTC. It encodes CASSLREYYNEQFF.

This clonotype was seen more than once but under ten times. The J gene is TRBJ2-2, the V gene TRBV6-2 or TRBV6-3, with a possible D match to TRBD1 (6 bases). Germline V lookup: CDR1 MNHEY, CDR2 SVGEGT. The length of the CDR3 is 16 residues. V was shortened by 0 bases and J by 5 bases, with 13 bases between the two germline ends. The DNA of the CDR3 is TGTGCCAGCAGTTACTCCCGGGACATGAGTACCGGGGAGCTGTTTTTT. This sequence encodes CASSYSRDMSTGELFF.

The chain links TRBV5-4 to TRBJ2-6, with no clear D. Germline loops: CDR1 SGHNT, CDR2 YYREEE (reference sequence). This CDR3 contains 18 residues. V was trimmed by 2 bases and J by 0 bases, leaving 15 bases between them. CDR3 protein: CASSFSLYILSGANVLTF. For the CDR3, the DNA is TGTGCCAGCAGCTTTAGTCTTTACATTCTCTCTGGGGCCAACGTCCTGACTTTC. The complete variable domain, with remaining parts taken from reference TRBV5-4 and TRBJ2-6, reads ETGVTQSPTHLIKTRGQQVTLRCSSQSGHNTVSWYQQALGQGPQFIFQYYREEENGRGNFPPRFSGLQFPNYSSELNVNALELDDSALYLCASSFSLYILSGANVLTFGAGSRLTVL.

This clonotype was detected only a few times. The chain carries TRBV24-1 and TRBJ2-5; possibly TRBD1 for D (5 bases). V was cut by 9 bases and J by 5 bases, with 9 bases left in between. The CDR3 is made up of 11 amino acids. Germline V gene data show CDR1 as KGHDR and CDR2 as SFDVKD. Here the CDR3 DNA reads TGTGCCACCTCGTCAGGGGAGACCCAGTACTTC. Protein sequence: CATSSGETQYF.

This clonotype was picked up many times. This chain joins TRBV29-1 and TRBJ2-7; D ambiguous. CDR3 length equals 10 residues. Trimming took off 4 bases at V and 4 bases at J, with 5 bases between the two ends. Germline V gene data show CDR1 as SQVTM and CDR2 as ANQGSEA. Here the CDR3 DNA reads TGCAGCGTTGCAGAGTACGAGCAGTACTTC. It codes for CSVAEYEQYF.

The table lists this clonotype with many counts. The CDR3 sequence is CASFRTGGGAEAFF. CDR3 coding DNA: TGTGCCAGCTTTCGGACAGGGGGGGGAGCTGAAGCTTTCTTT. The chain joins TRBV5-4 to TRBJ1-1, with 10 bases that match TRBD1. CDR3 length: 14 amino acids. After removal of 7 bases from V and 6 bases from J, the junction contained 9 bases not matched to a gene. The germline gives CDR1 SGHNT, CDR2 YYREEE (reference sequence).

This clonotype was counted many times. The genes are TRBV11-2 and TRBJ1-1; tentatively, D is TRBD1 (6 bases). The CDR3 consists of 13 residues. Trimming cost V 0 bases and J 11 bases, with 13 bases left between them. The germline gives CDR1 SGHAT, CDR2 FQNNGV. In DNA form, the CDR3 reads TGTGCCAGCAGCTTAGATCGGGGGGCGACGGCTTTCTTT. This translates into CASSLDRGATAFF.

In this sample, this clonotype turned up many times. This rearrangement joins TRBV18 to TRBJ2-1; D might be TRBD1 (5 bases). This CDR3 is built from 14 residues. The V gene lost 3 bases and the J gene lost 8 bases, with 14 bases spanning the gap. Germline lookup yields CDR1 KGHSH and CDR2 LQKENI. The CDR3 protein is CASSPGASLDEQFF. As DNA, the CDR3 is TGTGCCAGCTCACCTGGGGCTAGTTTAGATGAGCAGTTCTTC.

In its sample, this clonotype was seen many times. V and J are TRBV20-1 and TRBJ1-1; D not resolved. Germline V lookup: CDR1 DFQATT, CDR2 SNEGSKA (reference sequence). The V gene lost 5 bases and the J gene lost 0 bases, with 10 bases spanning the gap. The CDR3 runs to 13 residues. The CDR3 sequence is CSAAGLMNTEAFF. CDR3 nucleotides: TGCAGTGCTGCCGGGCTCATGAACACTGAAGCTTTCTTT.

This clonotype occurred many times. The rearrangement links TRBV7-8 to TRBJ2-5; no definite D call. The CDR3 length is 15 residues. Trimming cost V 7 bases and J 2 bases, with 17 bases left between them. Germline values: CDR1 SGHVS, CDR2 FQNEAQ. The CDR3 nucleotides are TGTGCCAGCAACGCGCGCGACCCACTACAAGAGACCCAGTACTTC. Residues: CASNARDPLQETQYF.

This chain uses TRBV7-2 with TRBJ2-2, with unresolved D. This CDR3 contains 13 residues. Per the germline V gene, CDR1 is SGHTA and CDR2 is FQGNSA. The V gene lost 4 bases and the J gene lost 8 bases, with 11 bases spanning the gap. Here the CDR3 DNA reads TGTGCCAGCAGCTCTAACCCCGGAGGGGAGCTGTTTTTT. It codes for CASSSNPGGELFF.

V usage is TRBV5-6 and J usage is TRBJ2-1, with 7 bases lining up with TRBD2. Looked up from germline, CDR1 is SGHDT and CDR2 is YYEEEE. The CDR3 runs 16 residues. V was clipped by 3 bases and J by 0 bases; unmatched bases: 6. CDR3 in DNA: TGTGCCAGCAGCTCCAGACTAGCAACCTCCTACAATGAGCAGTTCTTC. Translation: CASSSRLATSYNEQFF.

As for this clonotype: A read error is possible here, since a much larger clone lies one base away. The V call is TRBV29-1, the J call TRBJ2-7; D might be TRBD1 (6 bases). Germline loops: CDR1 SQVTM, CDR2 ANQGSEA. This CDR3 comprises 13 residues. With 7 bases removed from V and 4 bases from J, the gap between germline ends came to 17 bases. The CDR3 spells CSAIQQGSYEQYF. In DNA form, the CDR3 reads TGCAGCGCTATCCAACAGGGATCGTACGAGCAGTACTTC.

This clonotype was seen repeatedly, ten times or more. The chain joins TRBV6-2 or TRBV6-3 to TRBJ2-1; 13 bases fit TRBD2. The length of the CDR3 is 15 residues. Germline assignment: CDR1 MNHEY and CDR2 SVGEGT. With V trimmed by 5 bases and J by 8 bases, 6 bases remained unmatched. The CDR3 region is CASSAGLAGRYEQFF. CDR3 nucleotide sequence: TGTGCCAGCAGTGCGGGACTAGCGGGGCGCTATGAGCAGTTCTTC.

The chain employs TRBV2 and TRBJ2-1; 7 positions match TRBD2. CDR1 is SNHLY and CDR2 is FYNNEI in the germline V gene. V lost 6 bases, J lost 4 bases, and 9 bases stayed unmatched. This CDR3 spans 15 amino acids. The chain's CDR3 is CASRELLGGYNEQFF. The CDR3, as DNA: TGTGCCAGCAGGGAGCTATTGGGGGGGTACAATGAGCAGTTCTTC.

This clonotype appeared a few times. The J gene is TRBJ1-2, the V gene TRBV4-2; 7 bases line up with TRBD1. With 0 bases clipped from V and 5 bases from J, the junction kept 0 bases outside the gene matches. Per the germline V gene, CDR1 is LGHNA and CDR2 is YNFKEQ. The CDR3 runs 13 residues. This chain's CDR3 is CASSQEQGYGYTF. The DNA for the CDR3 is TGTGCCAGCAGCCAAGAACAGGGGTATGGCTACACCTTC.

This clonotype occurred many times. This sequence joins TRBV7-9 and TRBJ2-2; D is unclear. This CDR3 has 14 residues. V lost 2 bases and J lost 4, with 8 bases in between. The germline V gene has CDR1 SEHNR and CDR2 FQNEAQ (reference sequence). CDR3 protein: CASSLPGITGELFF. The CDR3 DNA follows: TGTGCCAGCAGCTTACCTGGAATCACCGGGGAGCTGTTTTTT. The entire variable domain, with the rest obtained from reference TRBV7-9 and TRBJ2-2, is as follows: DTGVSQNPRHKITKRGQNVTFRCDPISEHNRLYWYRQTLGQGPEFLTYFQNEAQLEKSRLLSDRFSAERPKGSFSTLEIQRTEQGDSAMYLCASSLPGITGELFFGEGSRLTVL.

This clonotype turned up a few times. The V and J genes are TRBV15 and TRBJ1-2, with D perhaps matching TRBD1 (6 bases). V lost 5 bases and J lost 8, with 15 bases in between. CDR3 size: 13 residues. From germline, CDR1 is LNHNV and CDR2 YYDKDF (reference sequence). The CDR3, as DNA: TGTGCCACCAGCCCCCGTAGGGGGTACGGCTACACCTTC. Translation gives CATSPRRGYGYTF.

In this sample, this clonotype turned up a few times. The V call is TRBV1, the J call TRBJ2-7; no check of the table's D call, TRBD2, against the DNA was made. TRBV1 is flagged as a pseudogene. There are 15 residues in the CDR3. Here the CDR3 reads CTSTLRTRGHYEQYF. The CDR3 bases are TGCACCAGCACCTTACGGACTAGAGGACACTACGAGCAGTACTTC.

Points on this clonotype: This may arise from a read error, as a much more abundant clone is one base away. The genes are TRBV7-2 and TRBJ2-5, with 7 bases that match TRBD2. CDR3 size: 14 residues. Germline V gene lookup returns CDR1 SGHTA and CDR2 FQGNSA. The CDR3 reads CASSVGGGGETQNF. CDR3 coding DNA: TGTGCCAGCAGCGTAGGCGGGGGAGGAGAGACCCAGAACTTC. The entire variable domain, with the rest obtained from reference TRBV7-2 and TRBJ2-5, is as follows: GAGVSQSPSNKVTEKGKDVELRCDPISGHTALYWYRQSLGQGLEFLIYFQGNSAPDKSGLPSDRFSAERTGGSVSTLTIQRTQQEDSAVYLCASSVGGGGETQNFGPGTRLLVL.

This clonotype has more than one count but fewer than ten. The chain links TRBV15 to TRBJ2-4; 7 bases line up with TRBD1. The V gene's germline CDR1 is LNHNV and CDR2 YYDKDF (reference sequence). This CDR3 contains 14 residues. Trimming removed 1 base from V and 3 bases from J; junction bases left unmatched: 0. This chain's CDR3 is CATSRGQGKNIQYF. CDR3 coding DNA: TGTGCCACCAGCAGAGGACAGGGCAAAAACATTCAGTACTTC.

Ten or more counts support this clonotype. This chain uses TRBV5-1 with TRBJ1-1; D is undetermined. The V end lost 4 bases, the J end lost 9 bases, and 13 bases lay between the germline ends. Germline loops: CDR1 SGHRS, CDR2 YFSETQ. The CDR3 is made up of 12 amino acids. CDR3 DNA sequence: TGCGCCAGCAGCCATGGATCCTCTCAAGCTTTCTTT. This translates into CASSHGSSQAFF.

The sample holds many counts of this clonotype. The CDR3 is CASILGGGTEAFF. The CDR3 coding sequence is TGTGCCAGCATTCTGGGCGGGGGCACTGAAGCTTTCTTT. The chain combines TRBV12-3 or TRBV12-4 with TRBJ1-1; tentatively, D is TRBD1 (5 bases). V dropped 7 bases and J dropped 4 bases, with 13 bases sitting between them. The CDR3 has 13 amino acids.

The chain uses TRBV2 and TRBJ2-1, with TRBD1 identical over 8 bases. CDR3 length: 15 residues. CDR1 and CDR2 from the germline V gene are SNHLY and FYNNEI. V lost 5 bases and J lost 7; bases outside the gene matches: 10. The CDR3 sequence is CASSRTRTGKNEQFF. The CDR3, as DNA: TGTGCCAGCAGTCGCACAAGGACAGGGAAGAATGAGCAGTTCTTC. Based on the CDR3 plus reference TRBV2 and TRBJ2-1, the full variable domain is EPEVTQTPSHQVTQMGQEVILRCVPISNHLYFYWYRQILGQKVEFLVSFYNNEISEKSEIFDDQFSVERPDGSNFTLKIRSTKLEDSAMYFCASSRTRTGKNEQFFGPGTRLTVL.

This clonotype was found many times. The chain recombines TRBV6-2 or TRBV6-3 with TRBJ2-3; D call uncertain. The CDR3 runs to 13 residues. CDR1 and CDR2 from the germline V gene are MNHEY and SVGEGT. Trimming took off 3 bases at V and 7 bases at J, with 11 bases between the two ends. Here the CDR3 reads CASSYFSGNTQYF. The CDR3 DNA reads TGTGCCAGCAGTTATTTTTCCGGAAATACGCAGTATTTT.

This clonotype has at least ten counts. The chain employs TRBV12-3 or TRBV12-4 and TRBJ1-6; possibly TRBD1 for D (5 bases). This CDR3 region has 14 residues. V dropped 4 bases and J dropped 10 bases, with 14 bases sitting between them. The CDR3 reads CASSSGVNGSPLHF. The DNA for the CDR3 is TGTGCCAGCAGTTCGGGGGTTAACGGCTCACCCCTCCACTTT.

This clonotype was picked up many times. The gene calls are TRBV7-9 and TRBJ2-7; no definite D call. The length of the CDR3 is 14 residues. V gave up 4 bases and J gave up 9 bases, with 19 bases separating them. Germline CDR1 SEHNR, CDR2 FQNEAQ (reference sequence). In DNA form, the CDR3 reads TGTGCCAGCAGCTCCCTTAAAGGCCCGCCCTGGCAGTACTTC. This codes for CASSSLKGPPWQYF.

The chain links TRBV12-3 or TRBV12-4 to TRBJ2-2; 7 nucleotides line up with TRBD1. V lost 3 bases and J lost 6; bases outside the gene matches: 4. The CDR3 is made up of 14 amino acids. The CDR3 DNA is TGTGCCAGCAGTTTGACAGGGACGGCCGGGGAGCTGTTTTTT. Translated, it gives CASSLTGTAGELFF.